One sample yielded the 24 T cell receptor beta chains listed below, sequenced in a study of metastatic and nonmetastatic thyroid tumors (dated by TCRdb to the early 2020s). Before undergoing thyroid surgery, none of the patients had been given any kind of treatment. Libraries came from PCR. Instrument used: Illumina HiSeq 4000. TCRdb passed the public sequencing reads through fastp at Q25 and MiXCR, retaining productive beta sequences. The sample has under 45,000 clones on record, 28% of them singletons. Around 9.6% of the sample comes from the top ten. The sequenced sample consisted of blood. The receptors originated from a male donor with papillary thyroid cancer or a benign thyroid nodule (not recorded which). Some clones in this sample may be carry-over from other donors' samples.

This clone was counted at least ten times. V usage is TRBV29-1 and J usage is TRBJ2-1; perhaps TRBD1 as D (6 bases). CDR1 SQVTM and CDR2 ANQGSEA come from the germline V gene. The CDR3 spans 15 residues. V shed 0 bases and J shed 7 bases, with 16 bases lying between them. The CDR3 loop is CSVEDPGVLGNEQFF. DNA of the CDR3: TGCAGCGTTGAAGATCCAGGGGTTTTGGGTAATGAGCAGTTCTTC.

The chain joins TRBV20-1 to TRBJ2-3, with TRBD2 identical over 10 bases. CDR1 DFQATT and CDR2 SNEGSKA come from the germline V gene (reference sequence). The J segment lost 6 bases and the V segment lost 5 bases, leaving 17 bases of the junction unmatched. This CDR3 has 17 amino acids. The CDR3 spells CSAGRFREAGGRDTQYF. DNA of the CDR3: TGCAGTGCTGGACGCTTCAGAGAAGCGGGGGGGCGGGATACGCAGTATTTT.

The chain links TRBV3-1 to TRBJ2-7, with 11 bases lining up with TRBD2. The CDR3 is 18 amino acids. V shed 0 bases and J 3 bases; nucleotides not matched to a gene: 10. Germline CDR1 and CDR2: LGHDT and YNNKEL (reference sequence). Here the CDR3 reads CASSQDPHVGLADYEQYF. The CDR3 coding sequence is TGTGCCAGCAGCCAAGACCCCCACGTGGGACTAGCGGACTACGAGCAGTACTTC.

This clone was seen more than once but under ten times. V is TRBV10-3 and J is TRBJ2-3; 8 bases match TRBD1. V was clipped by 10 bases and J by 4 bases; unmatched bases: 16. The CDR3 extends over 16 amino acids. Germline V gives CDR1 ENHRY, CDR2 SYGVKD. In nucleotides, the CDR3 is TGTGCCACCTACCTCGGTTGGCAGGGGGCGGCAGATACGCAGTATTTT. The encoded protein is CATYLGWQGAADTQYF.

This clone was recorded at least ten times. This chain joins TRBV9 and TRBJ2-5; D is tentatively TRBD1 or TRBD2 (5 bases each). Germline loops: CDR1 SGDLS, CDR2 YYNGEE. V gave up 0 bases and J gave up 3 bases, with 12 bases separating them. This CDR3 has 15 residues. CDR3 loop: CASSVAGGRKETQYF. As DNA, the CDR3 is TGTGCCAGCAGCGTAGCTGGGGGTAGGAAAGAGACCCAGTACTTC.

This clone turned up a few times. The chain joins TRBV11-2 to TRBJ2-7; 9 positions agree with TRBD1. There are 15 residues in the CDR3. Germline V gene data show CDR1 as SGHAT and CDR2 as FQNNGV. The J segment lost 2 bases and the V segment lost 2 bases, leaving 4 bases of the junction unmatched. CDR3: CASSLMGTGPYEQYF. The DNA of the CDR3 is TGTGCCAGCAGCTTAATGGGGACAGGGCCCTACGAGCAGTACTTC.

In this sample, this clone is medium-sized (0.01 to 0.1%). The chain links TRBV6-2 or TRBV6-3 to TRBJ2-2, with unresolved D. CDR1 and CDR2 (germline): MNHEY, SVGEGT. Trimming removed 6 bases at V and 6 bases at J, with 11 bases between. The CDR3 covers 13 residues. The CDR3 DNA sequence: TGTGCCAGCAGAACTCACGGGCCCGGGGAGCTGTTTTTT. Residues: CASRTHGPGELFF.

This clone was found a few times. V gene TRBV28 combines with J gene TRBJ2-4, with D possibly being TRBD1 (6 bases). The CDR3 is made up of 16 amino acids. CDR1 and CDR2 from the germline V gene are MDHEN and SYDVKM. V was trimmed by 5 bases and J by 6 bases, leaving 20 bases between them. For the CDR3, the DNA is TGTGCCAGCAGTCCCCCGACAGGAAAAGGCGGAAACATTCAGTACTTC. Translating gives CASSPPTGKGGNIQYF.

This chain connects TRBV19 to TRBJ1-1, with D uncertain. Trimming shortened V by 6 bases and J by 0 bases, and 11 bases separated the two germline ends. The CDR3 length is 14 residues. The germline CDR1 and CDR2 sequences are LNHDA and SQIVND (reference sequence). The CDR3 sequence is CASRLGQVNTEAFF. CDR3 DNA: TGTGCCAGTAGACTCGGGCAGGTGAACACTGAAGCTTTCTTT.

V usage is TRBV6-1 and J usage is TRBJ2-7; TRBD1 matches 9 bases. The CDR3 runs to 16 residues. Germline V CDR1 and CDR2: MNHNS, SASEGT. Trimming cost V 3 bases and J 4 bases; bases outside gene matches: 10. CDR3 DNA: TGTGCCAGCAGTGAGGCATGGACAGGGGTTTTGTACGAGCAGTACTTC. Translating it yields CASSEAWTGVLYEQYF.

This clone came up many times. The gene calls are TRBV7-6 and TRBJ1-5, with D hard to call. The V gene's germline CDR1 is SGHVS and CDR2 FNYEAQ. V lost 5 bases, J lost 7 bases, and 15 bases lay in between. CDR3 length equals 14 residues. CDR3 region: CASSRDPRGQPQHF. Here the CDR3 DNA reads TGTGCCAGCAGCCGCGACCCCCGGGGACAGCCCCAGCATTTT.

This clone ranks as medium-sized (0.01 to 0.1%). The rearrangement joins TRBV4-2 to TRBJ2-7, with TRBD2 matching 8 bases. Germline CDR1 LGHNA, CDR2 YNFKEQ. The CDR3 runs 15 residues. V lost 0 bases to trimming and J lost 6 bases; unmatched junction nucleotides: 7. CDR3 region: CASSQENGGASEQYF. The DNA for the CDR3 is TGTGCCAGCAGCCAAGAGAACGGGGGGGCCTCCGAGCAGTACTTC.

As for this clone: One end of the junction is discordant with germline, which a read error may explain. The chain uses TRBV2 and TRBJ2-7, with TRBD2 matching over 9 bases. The CDR3 has 11 residues. Per germline, CDR1 SNHLY and CDR2 FYNNEI. DNA of the CDR3: TGTGCCAGCAGTGAGGGACTAGCAAAAGTTTTC. As protein: CASSEGLAKVF.

This clone was detected only a few times. The junction and the germline gene differ at one end; a read error may be behind it. The J gene is TRBJ2-5, the V gene TRBV6-1; no reliable D call. In germline, CDR1 is MNHNS, CDR2 SASEGT. The CDR3 sequence is 11 residues long. Here the CDR3 reads CASTNWDILYF. DNA for the CDR3: TGCGCCAGCACCAATTGGGATATCCTGTACTTC.

By proportion, this clone is medium-sized. The V and J genes are TRBV5-1 and TRBJ1-2; a weak D match, TRBD1 (6 bases). CDR3 length: 14 residues. The germline V and J ends were trimmed by 4 bases and 3 bases, with 13 bases remaining between them. Germline lookup yields CDR1 SGHRS and CDR2 YFSETQ. The chain's CDR3 is CASSTGGSYYGYTF. The CDR3 DNA reads TGCGCCAGCAGCACGGGGGGCTCATACTATGGCTACACCTTC.

The rearrangement uses TRBV3-1 and TRBJ2-7; D tentatively fits TRBD1 or TRBD2 (5 bases each). This CDR3 region has 13 residues. The germline gives CDR1 LGHDT, CDR2 YNNKEL (reference sequence). The germline V and J ends were trimmed by 4 bases and 4 bases, with 11 bases remaining between them. The CDR3, as DNA: TGTGCCAGCAGCCTACCTTGGGGGTACGAGCAGTACTTC. Amino acid sequence: CASSLPWGYEQYF.

This clone was seen many times. The chain couples TRBV6-5 to TRBJ2-1, with D possibly being TRBD2 (6 bases). The germline V and J ends were trimmed by 2 bases and 9 bases, with 17 bases remaining between them. The CDR3 extends over 15 amino acids. From germline, CDR1 is MNHEY and CDR2 SVGAGI. The CDR3 region is CASSYLWRDPSEQFF. The CDR3 coding sequence is TGTGCCAGCAGTTACCTCTGGCGGGACCCTAGTGAGCAGTTCTTC.

This clone has at least ten counts. V is TRBV7-2 and J is TRBJ1-5; TRBD1 matches 10 bases. The CDR3 is 15 residues long. V trimming: 3 bases; J trimming: 6 bases; junction bases outside the gene matches: 5. Germline V gene lookup returns CDR1 SGHTA and CDR2 FQGNSA. The CDR3 loop is CASSFDGQGGQPQHF. CDR3 sequence (DNA): TGTGCCAGCAGCTTCGACGGACAGGGGGGTCAGCCCCAGCATTTT.

This clone rates as medium-sized. This chain uses TRBV12-3 or TRBV12-4 with TRBJ2-7; D gene ambiguous. The CDR3 runs 13 residues. Trimming removed 3 bases from V and 6 bases from J, with 12 bases in between. CDR3: CASSFASSLEQYF. The CDR3 nucleotides read TGTGCCAGCAGTTTTGCCAGTTCTCTCGAGCAGTACTTC.

This clone showed up many times. One junction end does not reproduce the germline sequence, and a read error may be involved. This chain connects TRBV27 to TRBJ2-6; the D is unclear. The CDR3 totals 15 residues. Germline-derived CDR1 and CDR2 are MNHEY and SMNVEV (reference sequence). The CDR3, as DNA: TGTGCCAGCAGTCTATCGGGTGCTGGGGCCAACGTCCTGACTTTC. Protein product: CASSLSGAGANVLTF. Full variable domain (outside the CDR3, taken from reference TRBV27 and TRBJ2-6): EAQVTQNPRYLITVTGKKLTVTCSQNMNHEYMSWYRQDPGLGLRQIYYSMNVEVTDKGDVPEGYKVSRKEKRNFPLILESPSPNQTSLYFCASSLSGAGANVLTFGAGSRLTVL.

This clone has a handful of counts. The chain has TRBV6-5 and TRBJ2-7, with 10 bases fitting TRBD2. The germline V gene encodes CDR1 MNHEY and CDR2 SVGAGI. The CDR3 totals 15 residues. V shed 4 bases and J 6 bases; nucleotides not matched to a gene: 9. CDR3 region: CASSSGTSAAIEQYF. CDR3 DNA sequence: TGTGCCAGCAGTTCCGGGACTAGCGCAGCAATCGAGCAGTACTTC.

The chain is built from TRBV11-2 and TRBJ1-1, with D uncertain. This CDR3 spans 17 amino acids. CDR1 is SGHAT, CDR2 FQNNGV, per germline. V lost 1 base to trimming and J lost 0 bases, with 15 bases between them. DNA of the CDR3: TGTGCCAGCAGCTTAGTGGATCCGGGGAGAATGAACACTGAAGCTTTCTTT. It is translated as CASSLVDPGRMNTEAFF.

Points on this clone: At one of its ends the junction is not consistent with the germline gene, which may arise from a read error. The V and J genes are TRBV20-1 and TRBJ1-2; D call uncertain. The CDR3 is 14 amino acids. Germline V gene lookup returns CDR1 DFQATT and CDR2 SNEGSKA (reference sequence). The chain's CDR3 is CSARPEGAGYAYSF. The CDR3 DNA follows: TGCAGTGCTAGACCTGAGGGAGCGGGCTATGCCTACAGCTTC.

This clone was recorded a few times. This sequence joins TRBV6-1 and TRBJ1-5; D is perhaps TRBD1 (5 bases). V gave up 6 bases and J gave up 5 bases, with 14 bases separating them. Germline CDR1 and CDR2: MNHNS and SASEGT. This CDR3 has 14 amino acids. The CDR3 here is CASSSLWGDQPQHF. For the CDR3, the DNA is TGTGCCAGCAGCTCCCTTTGGGGCGATCAGCCCCAGCATTTT.